The next 20 T cell receptor beta chains were all read from a single sample in a study of spatial heterogeneity in lung cancer. Study-level points and caveats: The study found that expanded intratumoral alpha and beta TCR counts tracked tumor mutation counts.

TCRdb recomputed calls from the 5' RACE reads with MiXCR, one row per CDR3 protein. The table has about 4,400 distinct CDR3 sequences, about 5.9% seen once. Antigens of these TCRs are unknown. Time point of the sample: sample taken at primary tumor resection. Sequenced here: lung tumor tissue, sampled at surgery. The receptors derive from a male donor with early-stage non-small cell lung cancer.

This clonotype appeared many times. This sequence joins TRBV7-2 and TRBJ1-1, with D unclear. V was pared by 5 bases and J by 4 bases, with 11 bases between. Germline CDR1 and CDR2: SGHTA and FQGNSA. The CDR3 loop spans 13 amino acids. The CDR3 here is CASSRGPTTEAFF. CDR3 DNA sequence: TGTGCCAGCAGCCGAGGGCCTACCACTGAAGCTTTCTTT.

This clonotype appeared many times. This chain uses TRBV15 with TRBJ2-3; tentatively, D is TRBD1 (6 bases). The germline V gene encodes CDR1 LNHNV and CDR2 YYDKDF (reference sequence). The CDR3 runs 15 residues. Trimming pared 5 bases from V and 5 bases from J, leaving 17 bases between. DNA of the CDR3: TGTGCCACCAGCCCCGCGGCAGGGGCAGGAGATACGCAGTATTTT. Its protein is CATSPAAGAGDTQYF.

This clonotype was seen at least ten times. The chain has TRBV4-2 and TRBJ2-3, with TRBD2 matching 7 bases. The CDR3 extends over 14 amino acids. V lost 8 bases to trimming and J lost 3 bases; unmatched junction nucleotides: 8. Germline V gene sequence: CDR1 LGHNA, CDR2 YNFKEQ. The CDR3 loop reads CASSRDGGTDTQYF. The CDR3 nucleotides are TGTGCCAGCTCTCGGGACGGGGGGACAGATACGCAGTATTTT.

In its sample, this clonotype was seen many times. The genes are TRBV30 and TRBJ2-1; D may be TRBD2 (5 bases). Germline V lookup: CDR1 GTSNPN, CDR2 SVGIG (reference sequence). The length of the CDR3 is 12 residues. V was trimmed by 0 bases and J by 10 bases, leaving 10 bases between them. The CDR3 protein is CAWSVYGNEQFF. DNA for the CDR3: TGTGCCTGGAGTGTTTACGGGAACGAGCAGTTCTTC.

The chain combines TRBV7-9 with TRBJ2-5; possibly TRBD1 for D (6 bases). Germline CDR1 is SEHNR and CDR2 is FQNEAQ (reference sequence). The CDR3 is 16 amino acids. Trimming left V 5 bases short and J 2 bases short, with 18 bases between. DNA for the CDR3: TGTGCCAGCAGCCCCCCGATCCTAGGGACACAAGAGACCCAGTACTTC. It yields the protein CASSPPILGTQETQYF.

The chain links TRBV6-1 to TRBJ1-4; D gene uncertain. CDR3 length: 16 residues. Trimming cost V 8 bases and J 3 bases, with 19 bases left between them. The germline V gene encodes CDR1 MNHNS and CDR2 SASEGT. The CDR3 protein is CASVLRSPRSNEKLFF. CDR3 nucleotide sequence: TGTGCCAGCGTGTTAAGAAGCCCCCGGTCTAATGAAAAACTGTTTTTT.

This clonotype has a handful of counts. V gene TRBV29-1 combines with J gene TRBJ2-7; 8 positions agree with TRBD2. The trim removed 0 bases at V and 3 bases at J, leaving 4 bases unmatched. This CDR3 is 14 amino acids long. Germline V gives CDR1 SQVTM, CDR2 ANQGSEA. The chain's CDR3 is CSVEERLAGYEQYF. Here the CDR3 DNA reads TGCAGCGTTGAAGAACGGCTAGCGGGCTACGAGCAGTACTTC.

Many counts were recorded for this clonotype. The chain recombines TRBV2 with TRBJ2-1; 8 nucleotides match TRBD2. V gave up 4 bases and J gave up 8 bases; unmatched junction bases: 7. The CDR3 runs to 14 residues. The germline V gene encodes CDR1 SNHLY and CDR2 FYNNEI. CDR3 residues: CASSVTGLAHEQFF. The CDR3 nucleotides are TGTGCCAGCAGTGTCACCGGACTAGCCCATGAGCAGTTCTTC.

In this sample, this clonotype is medium-sized. The rearrangement links TRBV20-1 to TRBJ2-5, with D perhaps matching TRBD2 (5 bases). V was cut by 3 bases and J by 4 bases, with 18 bases left in between. Germline CDR1 and CDR2: DFQATT and SNEGSKA (reference sequence). The CDR3 has 15 amino acids. The CDR3 loop is CSARSSAVRLETQYF. CDR3 in DNA: TGCAGTGCTAGGAGTAGCGCGGTGAGGCTAGAGACCCAGTACTTC.

This clonotype has at least ten counts. V gene TRBV15 combines with J gene TRBJ2-3; maybe TRBD2 (6 bases). V was cut by 1 base and J by 0 bases, with 11 bases left in between. CDR1 LNHNV and CDR2 YYDKDF come from the germline V gene (reference sequence). The CDR3 is made up of 16 amino acids. The CDR3 bases are TGTGCCACCAGCAGAGCCTCGGGACTTAGCACAGATACGCAGTATTTT. As protein: CATSRASGLSTDTQYF.

Sample share makes this clonotype large. The chain links TRBV4-2 to TRBJ2-1; 8 bases line up with TRBD2. Germline loops: CDR1 LGHNA, CDR2 YNFKEQ. This CDR3 contains 15 residues. V gave up 1 base and J gave up 8 bases; unmatched junction bases: 7. The CDR3 spells CASSQGLAGGYEQFF. The CDR3 coding sequence is TGTGCCAGCAGCCAAGGTCTGGCGGGAGGCTATGAGCAGTTCTTC.

This clonotype has only a few counts. The J gene is TRBJ2-3, the V gene TRBV20-1; D possibly uses TRBD1 or TRBD2 (5 bases each). The length of the CDR3 is 13 residues. Germline CDR1 reads DFQATT; CDR2 reads SNEGSKA (reference sequence). V shed 5 bases and J shed 2 bases, with 11 bases lying between them. CDR3 in amino acids: CSAPLGDTDTQYF. In DNA form, the CDR3 reads TGCAGTGCTCCCTTGGGGGACACAGATACGCAGTATTTT.

The sample holds many counts of this clonotype. The chain has TRBV9 and TRBJ2-3; D not certain. Germline CDR1 and CDR2: SGDLS and YYNGEE. Trimming took off 8 bases at V and 13 bases at J, with 17 bases between the two ends. CDR3 size: 11 residues. CDR3 region: CARGPVSCEYF. The CDR3 nucleotides are TGTGCCAGAGGGCCGGTCTCGTGCGAGTATTTT.

This clonotype was seen many times. This sequence joins TRBV9 and TRBJ2-3; D remains ambiguous. This CDR3 is 13 amino acids long. Germline V gives CDR1 SGDLS, CDR2 YYNGEE. The ends were cut back, 4 bases at V and 4 bases at J, with 10 bases in the middle. The DNA for the CDR3 is TGTGCCAGCAGCTCCCTGACGGCAGATACGCAGTATTTT. This codes for CASSSLTADTQYF.

This clonotype appeared many times. This rearrangement joins TRBV30 to TRBJ2-7, with a possible D match to TRBD1 (6 bases). CDR1 GTSNPN and CDR2 SVGIG come from the germline V gene (reference sequence). Trimming left V 0 bases short and J 2 bases short, with 14 bases between. The CDR3 has 15 residues. The CDR3: CAWSVLRDKTYEQYF. The CDR3 nucleotides read TGTGCCTGGAGTGTACTTAGGGACAAAACCTACGAGCAGTACTTC.

On this clonotype: A much larger clonotype is one base distant, so this may be a read error. This chain joins TRBV29-1 and TRBJ2-7, with 14 positions matching TRBD2. The CDR3 totals 15 residues. The V and J ends lost 7 bases and 4 bases, in that order; junction bases with no gene match: 9. CDR1 and CDR2 from the germline V gene are SQVTM and ANQGSEA. The CDR3 loop is CSAIGTSGRRYEQYF. The CDR3 DNA reads TGCAGCGCGATCGGGACTAGCGGGAGACGGTACGAGCAGTACTTC.

The chain uses TRBV6-5 and TRBJ1-6; 11 nucleotides match TRBD1. CDR1 and CDR2 from the germline V gene are MNHEY and SVGAGI. This CDR3 comprises 16 residues. After removal of 3 bases from V and 11 bases from J, the junction contained 9 bases not matched to a gene. The CDR3 DNA is TGTGCCAGCAGTTATAAGGGACAGGGGGTTGCGGCACCCCTCCACTTT. Translated, it gives CASSYKGQGVAAPLHF.

This clonotype showed up many times. This chain joins TRBV4-2 and TRBJ2-7; D is undetermined. Trimming stripped 3 bases from V and 0 bases from J, with 6 bases between. The CDR3 runs to 13 residues. In germline, CDR1 is LGHNA, CDR2 YNFKEQ. In DNA form, the CDR3 reads TGTGCCAGCAGCCAGGGGTCCTCCTACGAGCAGTACTTC. Encoded protein: CASSQGSSYEQYF.

This clonotype was observed many times. The gene calls are TRBV3-1 and TRBJ1-1, with no clear D. Germline CDR1 and CDR2: LGHDT and YNNKEL (reference sequence). V was clipped by 5 bases and J by 2 bases, with 18 bases between them. The CDR3 runs to 16 residues. CDR3 amino acids: CASSSTRLGTNTEAFF. Written as DNA, the CDR3 is TGTGCCAGCAGCTCAACCCGTTTGGGCACCAACACTGAAGCTTTCTTT. Based on the CDR3 plus reference TRBV3-1 and TRBJ1-1, the full variable domain is DTAVSQTPKYLVTQMGNDKSIKCEQNLGHDTMYWYKQDSKKFLKIMFSYNNKELIINETVPNRFSPKSPDKAHLNLHINSLELGDSAVYFCASSSTRLGTNTEAFFGQGTRLTVV.

The sample holds a few counts of this clonotype. The V and J genes are TRBV20-1 and TRBJ2-7, with TRBD2 matching 10 bases. The CDR3 length is 14 residues. The trim removed 4 bases at V and 1 base at J, leaving 4 bases unmatched. CDR1 is DFQATT and CDR2 is SNEGSKA in the germline V gene (reference sequence). The CDR3 coding sequence is TGCAGTGCTAACCCGGGACTAGCGTCCTACGAGCAGTACTTC. This translates into CSANPGLASYEQYF.